This TCR beta chain derives from a study of blood T cell repertoires in COVID-19 (dated by TCRdb to the early 2020s). With regard to the full study: The collaborator samples originated in the United States, Italy and Spain and spanned the acute and convalescent phases of COVID-19. Where available, HLA class I and class II types were taken from metadata supplied by the sample provider and were not determined by assay-based typing. Sample metadata almost always included a de-identified subject ID, COVID-19 status, age in years and sex. The material from the prospective study consisted of cDNA or gDNA derived from T cells, B-cell-depleted T cells, or PBMCs. Samples came from the ongoing ImmuneRACE study (first 160 participants) plus 1,254 subjects from 6 global collaborators. Subjects who had been exposed to COVID-19, were actively infected with it, or had recovered from it provided the deeply sampled blood TCRbeta repertoires that made up the dataset. The repertoires were released in a freely available public database intended as a resource for research on the immune response to SARS-CoV-2. What the work shows at the level of the full study, not this receptor alone: The quantity of clinical and demographic metadata differed by source and by participant and was supplied without curation.

Per the germline V gene, SGHAT is the CDR1 and FQNNGV is the CDR2. Trimming costs V 5 bases and J 1 base, and their ends lie 6 bases apart. Taken from cysteine to phenylalanine, the CDR3 has 14 residues. This entry keeps only the CDR3 DNA: 42 bases, framed from base 1. Remarks on this clone: Its antigen is unknown. Base qualities are missing; no much larger clone stands one base away.

Participants in the prospective study were enrolled through a virtual design, were aged roughly 18 to 100 years, and lived in 20 to 30 United States geographic areas. Cohort assignment in the prospective study relied on participant-reported clinical history from a screening survey and a study questionnaire. In the prospective study, whole blood, serum and a nasopharyngeal or oropharyngeal swab were collected from each participant by mobile phlebotomists. Over an approximately 2-month period, participants in the prospective study had the option of providing additional blood draws and questionnaires. Before DNA extraction, blood samples from the prospective study were shipped at room temperature or frozen. The immunoSEQ Assay, a bias-controlled multiplex PCR, was used to amplify TCRbeta CDR3 regions from genomic DNA. Processing in the source paper ran as follows. The number of nucleated cells in each sample was estimated by amplification of reference gene primers within the assay. To quantify the absolute abundance of each unique TCRbeta CDR3 rearrangement, sequence reads were collapsed and filtered. Productive Simpson clonality was computed per sample as the square root of Simpson's diversity index over productive rearrangements. TCRdb limited this immuneACCESS table to in-frame rearrangements with V and J called. A share of clones is missing; checked studies link under half to unresolved V genes, and the rest is unexplained. Clone size and the V and J calls come from that table; the DNA yielded D and trimming. The table for this sample lists a few hundred thousand clones; approximately 88% of them were counted only once. 0.95% to 1.5% of the sample is in the top ten clones.

The specimen sequenced was PBMCs or T cells enriched from blood (not recorded which). The receptor comes from a woman in her 40s with acute COVID-19. The rearranged chain carries TRBV11-2 and TRBJ2-6; D gene: possibly TRBD2, on 5 matching bases. In nucleotides, the sequence is TGTGCCAGCAGCGAGCGGTCTGGGGCCAACGTCCTGACTTTC. Its translation reads: CASSERSGANVLTF.